Presented here are 12 T cell receptor beta chains from one specimen sequenced in a study of T cells after yellow fever vaccination. TCRdb used MiXCR to reprocess the 5' RACE reads, holding one entry per CDR3 protein. The sample includes approximately 550,000 distinct CDR3 sequences, roughly 13% seen only once; the top ten take more than 12%. Sequences were derived from PBMCs, sampled on the day of the yellow fever booster vaccination. The receptors were gathered from a man aged 30-40 years who received the YFV17D yellow fever vaccine.

The chain is built from TRBV2 and TRBJ2-5; no clear D gene. Germline CDR1 is SNHLY and CDR2 is FYNNEI. Trimming left V 2 bases short and J 2 bases short, with 3 bases between. This CDR3 region has 12 residues. CDR3 sequence: CASSERQETQYF. The DNA of the CDR3 is TGTGCCAGCAGTGAAAGGCAAGAGACCCAGTACTTC.

The rearrangement uses TRBV11-2 and TRBJ1-1; no clear D gene. Trimming took 6 bases from V and 1 from J, leaving 18 bases between them. The CDR3 is 16 residues long. Germline loops: CDR1 SGHAT, CDR2 FQNNGV. The CDR3 sequence: CASRTIKERTNTEAFF. DNA of the CDR3: TGTGCCAGCAGAACAATAAAAGAACGGACGAACACTGAAGCTTTCTTT.

Ten or more counts support this clonotype. The chain employs TRBV29-1 and TRBJ2-7; TRBD1 is a possible D gene (6 bases). V was shortened by 6 bases and J by 6 bases, with 12 bases between the two germline ends. CDR1 SQVTM and CDR2 ANQGSEA come from the germline V gene. The CDR3 is made up of 11 amino acids. CDR3 loop: CSVQQGIEQYF. Here the CDR3 DNA reads TGCAGCGTGCAACAGGGAATCGAGCAGTACTTC.

J is TRBJ2-5 and V is TRBV9; D may be TRBD1 or TRBD2 (5 bases each). V gave up 4 bases and J gave up 1 base, with 17 bases separating them. Germline loops: CDR1 SGDLS, CDR2 YYNGEE. The CDR3 totals 16 residues. This CDR3 reads CASSSGRSGPQETQYF. The CDR3 nucleotides are TGTGCCAGCAGCTCCGGTCGGTCGGGACCCCAAGAGACCCAGTACTTC.

There are a few counts of this clonotype. V gene TRBV20-1 combines with J gene TRBJ2-1, with D possibly TRBD2 on 6 matching bases. The CDR3 loop spans 15 amino acids. With 3 bases removed from V and 5 bases from J, the gap between germline ends came to 17 bases. The germline V gene has CDR1 DFQATT and CDR2 SNEGSKA (reference sequence). The CDR3 DNA sequence: TGCAGTGCTAGCTTAGCGGAGGCAATTCACAATGAGCAGTTCTTC. Protein sequence: CSASLAEAIHNEQFF.

This clonotype occurred a few times. The chain uses TRBV20-1 and TRBJ2-7, with D maybe TRBD1 (6 bases). The CDR3 extends over 14 amino acids. Germline-derived CDR1 and CDR2 are DFQATT and SNEGSKA (reference sequence). Trimming removed 4 bases at V and 4 bases at J, with 17 bases between. CDR3 sequence (DNA): TGCAGTGCTATCCTAAGACAGGAAATATACGAGCAGTACTTC. Encoded protein: CSAILRQEIYEQYF.

A few counts support this clonotype. The chain carries TRBV7-7 and TRBJ2-7, with 9 nucleotides matching TRBD2. V dropped 5 bases and J dropped 4; count of bases not matched to a gene: 6. The germline V gene has CDR1 SSHAT and CDR2 FNYEAQ (reference sequence). The CDR3 runs to 14 residues. CDR3 in amino acids: CASSQSSGTYEQYF. The CDR3, as DNA: TGTGCCAGCAGCCAATCTAGCGGGACTTACGAGCAGTACTTC.

This clonotype was recorded at least ten times. This chain uses TRBV10-3 with TRBJ2-4, with 9 nucleotides matching TRBD2. Germline V gene data show CDR1 as ENHRY and CDR2 as SYGVKD. Losses at the gene ends were 3 bases for V and 5 bases for J; bases not matched to a gene: 5. The CDR3 extends over 15 amino acids. The CDR3 sequence: CAISDLGLAENIQYF. For the CDR3, the DNA is TGTGCCATCAGTGATCTGGGACTAGCAGAAAACATTCAGTACTTC.

Note on this clonotype: A clone one base away is much larger, so this may be a read error. The rearrangement uses TRBV15 and TRBJ2-7, with TRBD1 identical over 7 bases. Germline V gene lookup returns CDR1 LNHNV and CDR2 YYDKDF (reference sequence). This CDR3 has 14 amino acids. The CDR3 DNA follows: TGTGCCACCGGCAGTTTGGACAGGCCCAACGAGCAGTACTTC. This gives the protein CATGSLDRPNEQYF. Full variable domain (remainder filled in from reference TRBV15 and TRBJ2-7): DAMVIQNPRYQVTQFGKPVTLSCSQTLNHNVMYWYQQKSSQAPKLLFHYYDKDFNNEADTPDNFQSRRPNTSFCFLDIRSPGLGDTAMYLCATGSLDRPNEQYFGPGTRLTVT.

This clonotype has a count of ten or more. The rearrangement joins TRBV7-9 to TRBJ1-1, with unresolved D. The CDR3 contains 12 residues. V lost 6 bases and J lost 8, with 13 bases in between. CDR1 is SEHNR, CDR2 FQNEAQ, per germline (reference sequence). The CDR3 sequence is CASRPLGWEAFF. The CDR3, as DNA: TGTGCCAGCAGGCCCCTAGGTTGGGAAGCTTTCTTT.

With regard to this clonotype: A read error may be the cause here, since a much bigger clone is one base away. This chain links TRBV20-1 with TRBJ1-4, with TRBD1 matching 9 bases. CDR1 DFQATT and CDR2 SNEGSKA come from the germline V gene (reference sequence). V was clipped by 8 bases and J by 5 bases; unmatched bases: 6. The CDR3 sequence is 13 residues long. The CDR3 nucleotides read TGCAGTACTGGGGGACAGGGAAATGAAAAACTGTTTTTT. It encodes CSTGGQGNEKLFF.

The rearrangement uses TRBV15 and TRBJ2-5; 12 bases map to TRBD2. The CDR3 consists of 17 residues. Trimming took 0 bases from V and 4 from J; bases not matched to a gene: 6. Germline V lookup: CDR1 LNHNV, CDR2 YYDKDF (reference sequence). The CDR3 DNA follows: TGTGCCACCAGCAGAGATATTAGACTAGCGGGAGTAGAGACCCAGTACTTC. It translates to CATSRDIRLAGVETQYF.